Listed below are T cell receptor beta chains from one sample, sequenced in a study of control samples from healthy donors and cancer patients. This table comes from immunoSEQ multiplex PCR, and its TCRdb copy is limited to in-frame clones, with some not included. Found here are 70,000 to 80,000 clones, around 86% of them singletons; the top ten hold around a tenth. The sequencing input was PBMCs. The receptors were sampled from a woman in her fifties or sixties with colorectal cancer. Both conserved end residues are part of each CDR3. The D gene is left open where the match is weak. Some rows have no size entry. The others give once, few or many, or a class for an expanded clone.

TRBJ2-1 . TRBV7-8 TRBD1 CASSHRDRSYNEQFF TGTGCCAGCAGCCACCGGGACAGGAGCTACAATGAGCAGTTCTTC
TRBJ1-1 . TRBV18 . CASSAGGGRTEAFF TGTGCCAGCTCCGCGGGAGGGGGGAGGACTGAAGCTTTCTTT
TRBJ1-2 . TRBV6-5 . CASSDRRTNYGYTF TGTGCCAGCAGCGACAGACGGACGAACTATGGCTACACCTTC
TRBJ1-3 . TRBV25-1 TRBD1 CASAGQGQGNTIYF TGTGCCAGCGCGGGACAGGGGCAAGGAAACACCATATATTTT
TRBJ2-2 . TRBV19 . CASSFTGNTGELFF TGTGCCAGTAGTTTCACAGGGAACACCGGGGAGCTGTTTTTT
TRBJ2-3 . TRBV18 TRBD2 CASSPPAAGDTQYF TGTGCCAGCTCACCCCCGGCAGCGGGGGATACGCAGTATTTT
TRBJ1-5 . TRBV5-5 . CASSPGAGVQPQHF TGTGCCAGCAGCCCGGGGGCAGGCGTACAGCCCCAGCATTTT
TRBJ1-1 . TRBV9 . CASSVGGGAEAFF TGTGCCAGCAGCGTGGGCGGGGGGGCTGAAGCTTTCTTT
TRBJ2-5 . TRBV7-2 . CASSPRHRDQETQYF TGTGCCAGCAGCCCCCGACACCGAGACCAAGAGACCCAGTACTTC
TRBJ2-4 once TRBV7-2 . CASSLVSGPEAKNIQYF TGTGCCAGCAGCTTAGTGAGCGGCCCGGAGGCCAAAAACATTCAGTACTTC
TRBJ2-3 . TRBV6-2/TRBV6-3 . CASSYGPFTDTQYF TGTGCCAGCAGTTATGGGCCCTTCACAGATACGCAGTATTTT
TRBJ2-3 once TRBV3-1/TRBV3-2 . CASSQAGRRGDTQYF TGTGCCAGCAGCCAAGCGGGCAGGCGAGGGGATACGCAGTATTTT
TRBJ2-6 . TRBV10-3 . CAIEGGGRSGANVLTF TGTGCCATCGAAGGCGGGGGCCGCTCTGGGGCCAACGTCCTGACTTTC
TRBJ2-1 . TRBV7-2 . CASTPEGGRYNEQFF TGTGCCAGCACCCCCGAGGGGGGGCGGTACAATGAGCAGTTCTTC
TRBJ2-3 . TRBV3-1/TRBV3-2 . CASSSRSQREYF TGTGCCAGCAGCAGCCGGTCTCAAAGGGAGTATTTT
TRBJ1-1 . TRBV19 . CASIRWSTEAFF TGTGCCAGTATAAGGTGGTCTACTGAAGCTTTCTTT
TRBJ2-3 . TRBV5-1 . CASSPGGDSSTDTQYF TGCGCCAGCAGCCCTGGCGGAGATTCGAGCACAGATACGCAGTATTTT
TRBJ1-6 . TRBV6-1 . CASSERTAYNSPLHF TGTGCCAGCAGTGAAAGGACAGCCTATAATTCACCCCTCCACTTT
TRBJ2-3 . TRBV20-1 TRBD2 CSASFLADTDTQYF TGCAGTGCTAGTTTTCTAGCGGATACAGATACGCAGTATTTT
TRBJ1-1 once TRBV19 TRBD1 CASSLTGENTEAFF TGTGCCAGTAGTTTAACAGGGGAGAACACTGAAGCTTTCTTT
TRBJ1-3 . TRBV7-2 TRBD1 CASSTNRGSGNTIYF TGTGCCAGCAGCACCAACAGGGGGAGTGGAAACACCATATATTTT
TRBJ1-5 . TRBV4-3 . CASSQEVYQPQHF TGCGCCAGCAGCCAAGAAGTTTATCAGCCCCAGCATTTT
TRBJ2-1 . TRBV28 TRBD2 CASSALAGNEQFF TGTGCCAGCAGTGCATTAGCGGGTAATGAGCAGTTCTTC
TRBJ2-3 . TRBV7-8 TRBD2 CASSLDITRLADSTDTQYF TGTGCCAGCAGCTTAGACATTACTAGACTAGCGGATAGCACAGATACGCAGTATTTT